The text below deals with one TCR beta chain. The target antigen is unknown. The data were taken from a study of T cells in Graves' hyperthyroidism and ophthalmopathy. Overall study findings and caveats: In simple terms, a model built on 13 V-J features told ophthalmopathy apart from stable hyperthyroidism.

Using RNA transcripts as the source, TCR beta CDR3 regions were amplified. The study used the HTBI primer set for a first-round RT-PCR of the TCR CDR3. MiXCR was run by TCRdb on the multiplex PCR reads, yielding one entry per CDR3 protein. The data show roughly 420,000 distinct CDR3 sequences, roughly an eighth seen once. The CDR3 is 15 residues long. V was clipped by 5 bases and J by 6 bases; unmatched bases: 8. Germline V gene data show CDR1 as SGHTA and CDR2 as FQGTGA. This receptor was obtained from a woman aged 18-35 years with Graves' hyperthyroidism. Sequencing input: blood. J is TRBJ2-3 and V is TRBV7-3; 10 bases line up with TRBD1. The CDR3 region is CASSLPGQGNDTQYF. CDR3 DNA: TGTGCCAGCAGCCTCCCGGGACAGGGGAATGATACGCAGTATTTT.